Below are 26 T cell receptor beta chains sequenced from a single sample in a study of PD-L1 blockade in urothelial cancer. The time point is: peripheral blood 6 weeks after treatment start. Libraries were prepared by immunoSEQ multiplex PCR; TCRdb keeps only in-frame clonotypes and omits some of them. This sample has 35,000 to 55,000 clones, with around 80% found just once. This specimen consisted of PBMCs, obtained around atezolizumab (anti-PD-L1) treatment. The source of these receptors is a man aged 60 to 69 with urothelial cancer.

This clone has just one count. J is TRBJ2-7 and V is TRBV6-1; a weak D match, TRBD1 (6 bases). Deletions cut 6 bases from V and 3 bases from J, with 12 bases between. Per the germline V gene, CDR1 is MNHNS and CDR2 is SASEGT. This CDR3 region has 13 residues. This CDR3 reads CASSQGSFYEQYF. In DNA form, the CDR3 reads TGTGCCAGCAGCCAGGGGTCTTTCTACGAGCAGTACTTC.

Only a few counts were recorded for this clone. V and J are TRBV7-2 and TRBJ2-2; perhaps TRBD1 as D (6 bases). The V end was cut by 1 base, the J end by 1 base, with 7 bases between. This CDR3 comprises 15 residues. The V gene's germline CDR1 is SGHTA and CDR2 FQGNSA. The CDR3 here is CASSLDRENTGELFF. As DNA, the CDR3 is TGTGCCAGCAGCTTAGACAGGGAGAACACCGGGGAGCTGTTTTTT. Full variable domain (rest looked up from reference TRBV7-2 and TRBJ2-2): GAGVSQSPSNKVTEKGKDVELRCDPISGHTALYWYRQSLGQGLEFLIYFQGNSAPDKSGLPSDRFSAERTGGSVSTLTIQRTQQEDSAVYLCASSLDRENTGELFFGEGSRLTVL.

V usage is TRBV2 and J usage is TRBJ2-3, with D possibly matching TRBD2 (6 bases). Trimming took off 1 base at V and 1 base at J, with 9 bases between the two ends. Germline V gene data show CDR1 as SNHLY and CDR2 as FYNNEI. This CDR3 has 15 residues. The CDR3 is CASSEEGLRTDTQYF. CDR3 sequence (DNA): TGTGCCAGCAGTGAAGAGGGACTTCGCACAGATACGCAGTATTTT. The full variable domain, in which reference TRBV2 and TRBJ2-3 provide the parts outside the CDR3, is EPEVTQTPSHQVTQMGQEVILRCVPISNHLYFYWYRQILGQKVEFLVSFYNNEISEKSEIFDDQFSVERPDGSNFTLKIRSTKLEDSAMYFCASSEEGLRTDTQYFGPGTRLTVL.

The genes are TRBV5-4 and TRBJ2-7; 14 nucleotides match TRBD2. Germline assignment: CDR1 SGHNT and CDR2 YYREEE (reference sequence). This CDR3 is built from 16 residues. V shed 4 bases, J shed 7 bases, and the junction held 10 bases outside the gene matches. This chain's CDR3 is CASSPMGGLAGVEQYF. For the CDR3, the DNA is TGTGCCAGCAGCCCAATGGGGGGACTAGCGGGAGTTGAGCAGTACTTC.

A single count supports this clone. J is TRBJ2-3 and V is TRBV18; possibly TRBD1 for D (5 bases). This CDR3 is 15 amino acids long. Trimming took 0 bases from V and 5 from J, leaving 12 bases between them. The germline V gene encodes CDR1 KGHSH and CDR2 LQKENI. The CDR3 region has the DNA TGTGCCAGCTCACCACCGGGGCAGTTGCGAGATACGCAGTATTTT. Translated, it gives CASSPPGQLRDTQYF.

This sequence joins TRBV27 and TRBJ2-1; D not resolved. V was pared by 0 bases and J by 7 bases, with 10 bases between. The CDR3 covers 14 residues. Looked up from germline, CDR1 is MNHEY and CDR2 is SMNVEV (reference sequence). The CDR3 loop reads CASSLSWYGNEQFF. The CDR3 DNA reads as TGTGCCAGCAGTTTATCGTGGTACGGGAATGAGCAGTTCTTC.

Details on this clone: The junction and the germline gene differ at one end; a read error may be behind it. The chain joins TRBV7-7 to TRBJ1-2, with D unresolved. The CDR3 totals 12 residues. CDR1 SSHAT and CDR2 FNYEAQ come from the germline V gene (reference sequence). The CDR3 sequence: CASSLAIIFHTF. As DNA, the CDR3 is TGTGCTAGCAGCTTAGCTATAATATTCCACACCTTC.

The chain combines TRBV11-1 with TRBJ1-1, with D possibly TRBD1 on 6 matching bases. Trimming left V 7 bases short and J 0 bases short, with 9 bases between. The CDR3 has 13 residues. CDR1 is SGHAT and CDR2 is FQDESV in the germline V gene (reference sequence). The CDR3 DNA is TGTGCCAGCACCCAGGGGATGAACACTGAAGCTTTCTTT. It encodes CASTQGMNTEAFF.

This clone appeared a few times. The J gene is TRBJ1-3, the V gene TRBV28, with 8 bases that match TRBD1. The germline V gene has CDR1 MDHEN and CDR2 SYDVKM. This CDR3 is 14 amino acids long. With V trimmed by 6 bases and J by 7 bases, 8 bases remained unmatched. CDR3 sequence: CASSTRTGNNTIYF. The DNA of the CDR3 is TGTGCCAGCAGCACACGGACAGGGAACAACACCATATATTTT.

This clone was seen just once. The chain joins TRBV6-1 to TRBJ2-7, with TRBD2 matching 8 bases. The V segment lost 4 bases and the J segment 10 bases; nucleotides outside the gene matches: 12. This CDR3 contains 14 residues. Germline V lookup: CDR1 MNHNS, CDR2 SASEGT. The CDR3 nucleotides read TGTGCCAGCAGTGGGCGGGGGGCACACAGGGACCAGTACTTC. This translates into CASSGRGAHRDQYF.

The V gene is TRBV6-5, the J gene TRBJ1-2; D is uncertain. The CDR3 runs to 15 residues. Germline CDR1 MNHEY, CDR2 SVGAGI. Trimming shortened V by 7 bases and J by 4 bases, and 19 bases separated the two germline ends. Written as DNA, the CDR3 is TGTGCCAGCACCCCGAACGAGGGCTCATTCTATGGCTACACCTTC. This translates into CASTPNEGSFYGYTF.

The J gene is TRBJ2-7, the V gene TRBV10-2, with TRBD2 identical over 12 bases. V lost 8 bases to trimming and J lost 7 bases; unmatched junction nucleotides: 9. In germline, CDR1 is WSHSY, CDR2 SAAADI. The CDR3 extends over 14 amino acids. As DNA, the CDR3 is TGCGCCAGCGCCCTAGCGGGAGGGAGTGGAGAGCAGTACTTC. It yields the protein CASALAGGSGEQYF.

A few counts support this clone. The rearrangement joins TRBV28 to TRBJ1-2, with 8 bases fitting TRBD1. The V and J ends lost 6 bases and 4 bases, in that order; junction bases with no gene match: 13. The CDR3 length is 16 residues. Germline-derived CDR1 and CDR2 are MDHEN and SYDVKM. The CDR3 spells CASRQQGGRGGYGYTF. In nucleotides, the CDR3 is TGTGCCAGCAGGCAACAGGGGGGCAGAGGAGGCTATGGCTACACCTTC.

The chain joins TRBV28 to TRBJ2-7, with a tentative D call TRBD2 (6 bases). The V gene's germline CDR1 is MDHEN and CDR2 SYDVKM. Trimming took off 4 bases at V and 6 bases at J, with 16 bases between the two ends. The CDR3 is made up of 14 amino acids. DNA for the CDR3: TGTGCCAGCAGTTGGGGGGACGGGGCTGGCGAGCAGTACTTC. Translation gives CASSWGDGAGEQYF.

The CDR3 nucleotides read TGTGCCACCAGAACAGGGTCTGGAAACACCATATATTTT. It codes for CATRTGSGNTIYF. This chain uses TRBV15 with TRBJ1-3; tentative D call: TRBD1 (6 bases). The CDR3 loop spans 13 amino acids. Trimming took 6 bases from V and 1 from J, leaving 7 bases between them. CDR1 and CDR2 from the germline V gene are LNHNV and YYDKDF (reference sequence).

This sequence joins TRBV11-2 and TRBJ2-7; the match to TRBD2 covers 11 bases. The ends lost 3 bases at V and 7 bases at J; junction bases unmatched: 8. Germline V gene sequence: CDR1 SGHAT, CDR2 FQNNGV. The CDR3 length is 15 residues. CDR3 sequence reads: CASSFNLAGGSEQYF. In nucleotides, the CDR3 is TGTGCCAGCAGCTTTAACCTAGCGGGAGGTAGTGAGCAGTACTTC.

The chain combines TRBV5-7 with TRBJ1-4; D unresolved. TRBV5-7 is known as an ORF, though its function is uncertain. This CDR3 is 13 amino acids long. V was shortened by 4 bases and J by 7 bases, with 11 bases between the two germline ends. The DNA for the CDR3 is TGTGCCAGCAGCCTAAATTATGGTGAAAAACTGTTTTTT. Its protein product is CASSLNYGEKLFF.

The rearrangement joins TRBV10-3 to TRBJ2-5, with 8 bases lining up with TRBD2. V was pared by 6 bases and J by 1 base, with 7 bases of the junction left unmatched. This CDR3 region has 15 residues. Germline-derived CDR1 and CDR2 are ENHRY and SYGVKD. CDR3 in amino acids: CAISPGAGGQETQYF. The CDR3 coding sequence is TGTGCCATCAGCCCCGGGGCGGGGGGCCAAGAGACCCAGTACTTC.

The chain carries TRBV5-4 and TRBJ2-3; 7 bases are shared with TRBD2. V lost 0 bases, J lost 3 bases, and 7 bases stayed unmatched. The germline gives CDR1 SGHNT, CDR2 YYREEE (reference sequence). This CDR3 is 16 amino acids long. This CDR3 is CASSLAPAGRTDTQYF. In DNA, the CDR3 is TGTGCCAGCAGCTTGGCCCCAGCGGGAAGAACAGATACGCAGTATTTT.

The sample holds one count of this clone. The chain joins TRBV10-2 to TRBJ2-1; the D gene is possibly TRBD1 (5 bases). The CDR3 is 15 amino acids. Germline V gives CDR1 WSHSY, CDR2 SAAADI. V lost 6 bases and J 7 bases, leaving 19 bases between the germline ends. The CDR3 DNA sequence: TGCGCCAGCAGAAGGGCCCAGGGCAATGGGAATGAGCAGTTCTTC. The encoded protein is CASRRAQGNGNEQFF.

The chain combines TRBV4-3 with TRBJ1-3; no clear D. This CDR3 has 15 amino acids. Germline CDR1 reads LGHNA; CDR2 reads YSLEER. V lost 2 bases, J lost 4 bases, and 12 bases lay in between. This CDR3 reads CASSQSPGGGNTIYF. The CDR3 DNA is TGCGCCAGCAGCCAATCACCAGGAGGAGGAAACACCATATATTTT.

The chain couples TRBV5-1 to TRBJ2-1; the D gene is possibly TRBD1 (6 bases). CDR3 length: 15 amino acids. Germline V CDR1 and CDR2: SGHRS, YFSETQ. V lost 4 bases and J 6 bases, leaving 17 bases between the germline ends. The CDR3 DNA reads TGCGCCAGCAGCCAGTCCGGGACACAGTCCAATGAGCAGTTCTTC. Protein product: CASSQSGTQSNEQFF.

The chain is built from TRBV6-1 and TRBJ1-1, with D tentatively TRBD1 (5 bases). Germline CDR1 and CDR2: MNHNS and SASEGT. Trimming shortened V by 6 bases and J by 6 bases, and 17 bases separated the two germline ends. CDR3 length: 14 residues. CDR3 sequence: CASSVLTDPSEAFF. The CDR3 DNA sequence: TGTGCCAGCAGCGTTTTGACAGACCCTTCTGAAGCTTTCTTT.

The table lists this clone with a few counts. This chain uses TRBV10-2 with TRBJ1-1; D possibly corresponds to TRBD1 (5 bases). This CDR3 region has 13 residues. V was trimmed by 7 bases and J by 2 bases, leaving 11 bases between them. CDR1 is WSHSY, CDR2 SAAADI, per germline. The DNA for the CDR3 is TGCGCCAGCACTCCGGGGGGAAACACTGAAGCTTTCTTT. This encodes CASTPGGNTEAFF.

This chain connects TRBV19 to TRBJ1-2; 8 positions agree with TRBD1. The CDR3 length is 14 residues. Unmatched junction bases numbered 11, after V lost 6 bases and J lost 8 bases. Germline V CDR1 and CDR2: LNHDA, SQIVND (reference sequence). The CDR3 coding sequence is TGTGCCAGTAGACTACAGGGGGATCGGTGGGGCTACACCTTC. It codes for CASRLQGDRWGYTF.

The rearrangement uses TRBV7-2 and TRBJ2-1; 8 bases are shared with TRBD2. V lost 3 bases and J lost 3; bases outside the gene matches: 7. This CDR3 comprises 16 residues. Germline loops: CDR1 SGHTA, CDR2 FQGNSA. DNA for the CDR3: TGTGCCAGCAGCTTGATAGCGGGGTCCCTCTACAATGAGCAGTTCTTC. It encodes CASSLIAGSLYNEQFF.